The 16 T cell receptor beta chains given below trace back to one sample, sequenced in a study of blood T cell repertoires in COVID-19. Assay: immunoSEQ multiplex PCR; the TCRdb copy retains only in-frame clones and omits some. The table includes approximately 300,000 clones, around 90% detected once. Sequencing was carried out using PBMCs or T cells enriched from blood (not recorded which). The receptor set was obtained from a woman between 18 and 30 years old with acute COVID-19.

A note on this clone: Other DNA sequences of this sample code for an identical CDR3. The genes are TRBV30 and TRBJ2-1; D gene uncertain. Trimming stripped 2 bases from V and 3 bases from J, with 5 bases between. The germline V gene encodes CDR1 GTSNPN and CDR2 SVGIG (reference sequence). The CDR3 runs to 12 residues. The CDR3 nucleotides read TGTGCCTGGAGTCCCAGCTACAATGAGCAGTTCTTC. Its protein is CAWSPSYNEQFF.

The chain recombines TRBV7-2 with TRBJ1-4, with a possible D match to TRBD1 (5 bases). V was clipped by 1 base and J by 8 bases, with 17 bases between them. Germline V gene lookup returns CDR1 SGHTA and CDR2 FQGNSA. This CDR3 has 16 residues. CDR3 DNA: TGTGCCAGCAGCTTAGGGCCGCAGGGCTCACCGGAAAAACTGTTTTTT. As protein: CASSLGPQGSPEKLFF.

The chain employs TRBV27 and TRBJ2-3; D is ambiguous. The CDR3 is 16 residues long. Germline CDR1 MNHEY, CDR2 SMNVEV (reference sequence). Trimming stripped 1 base from V and 0 bases from J, with 11 bases between. The CDR3 DNA reads TGTGCCAGCAGTTTATGGCGGCGGCAGAGCACAGATACGCAGTATTTT. Protein product: CASSLWRRQSTDTQYF.

This sequence joins TRBV28 and TRBJ1-2; 8 bases agree with TRBD1. The germline V gene has CDR1 MDHEN and CDR2 SYDVKM. V was pared by 6 bases and J by 6 bases, with 6 bases of the junction left unmatched. The CDR3 consists of 13 residues. Written as DNA, the CDR3 is TGTGCCAGCAGCAGAGACAGGGGCGATGGCTACACCTTC. Its protein is CASSRDRGDGYTF.

V gene TRBV5-1 combines with J gene TRBJ2-5, with a weak D call TRBD2 (6 bases). With 9 bases removed from V and 5 bases from J, the gap between germline ends came to 11 bases. This CDR3 spans 11 amino acids. Germline V gene data show CDR1 as SGHRS and CDR2 as YFSETQ. Written as DNA, the CDR3 is TGCGCCACGCTGGAGGGGGAGACCCAGTACTTC. Translated: CATLEGETQYF.

V usage is TRBV11-3 and J usage is TRBJ2-1, with 7 bases identical to TRBD2. The V segment lost 2 bases and the J segment 9 bases; nucleotides outside the gene matches: 13. CDR1 is SGHNT, CDR2 YENEEA, per germline. The CDR3 covers 16 residues. The CDR3 DNA reads TGTGCCAGCAGCTTAAGACCTCCCGCCGGGGGGAGTGAGCAGTTCTTC. It specifies CASSLRPPAGGSEQFF.

The rearrangement links TRBV6-1 to TRBJ2-7, with D tentatively TRBD2 (5 bases). The CDR3 sequence is 16 residues long. Trimming left V 6 bases short and J 4 bases short, with 22 bases between. Germline assignment: CDR1 MNHNS and CDR2 SASEGT. Here the CDR3 DNA reads TGTGCCAGCAGCGAACCGTTAGACGGAGGCCCTTACGAGCAGTACTTC. Translation gives CASSEPLDGGPYEQYF.

This clone was seen only a few times. The chain combines TRBV28 with TRBJ1-2; 7 bases agree with TRBD1. The ends lost 6 bases at V and 7 bases at J; junction bases unmatched: 11. Germline CDR1 reads MDHEN; CDR2 reads SYDVKM. The CDR3 loop spans 14 amino acids. CDR3 loop: CASSPPGDSPGYTF. In DNA, the CDR3 is TGTGCCAGCAGCCCTCCCGGGGACAGTCCTGGCTACACCTTC.

V usage is TRBV6-4 and J usage is TRBJ2-1; 10 bases line up with TRBD1. The CDR3 covers 15 residues. The V gene end was trimmed by 7 bases and the J gene end by 7 bases; junction bases not matched to a gene: 10. CDR1 MRHNA and CDR2 SNTAGT come from the germline V gene. CDR3 residues: CASTPGQGEGNEQFF. The DNA of the CDR3 is TGTGCCAGCACCCCCGGACAGGGGGAAGGAAATGAGCAGTTCTTC.

The chain uses TRBV27 and TRBJ2-7, with 8 bases fitting TRBD2. Per the germline V gene, CDR1 is MNHEY and CDR2 is SMNVEV (reference sequence). V was clipped by 8 bases and J by 0 bases; unmatched bases: 6. This CDR3 has 14 amino acids. DNA for the CDR3: TGTGCCAGCGGTAGCGGGACTTTCTCCTACGAGCAGTACTTC. Its protein product is CASGSGTFSYEQYF.

V is TRBV28 and J is TRBJ1-1; 8 bases map to TRBD1. The CDR3 is 18 amino acids. Trimming cost V 7 bases and J 2 bases; bases outside gene matches: 18. The germline V gene has CDR1 MDHEN and CDR2 SYDVKM. The CDR3 loop reads CASNYPRGRPGLNTEAFF. The CDR3 nucleotides read TGTGCCAGCAATTACCCCAGGGGGCGCCCCGGGCTTAACACTGAAGCTTTCTTT.

This chain connects TRBV5-1 to TRBJ2-3; 8 bases match TRBD2. V was clipped by 2 bases and J by 8 bases; unmatched bases: 13. The CDR3 runs 16 residues. The germline V gene has CDR1 SGHRS and CDR2 YFSETQ. The CDR3 DNA reads TGCGCCAGCAGCTTCGCGGGGGGCTCCCTTCAGGTTACGCAGTATTTT. Its translation is CASSFAGGSLQVTQYF.

The CDR3 DNA is TGTGCCAGCAGTTTGTACCGGTATGGCTACACCTTC. Its protein product is CASSLYRYGYTF. V is TRBV12-3 or TRBV12-4 and J is TRBJ1-2, with D unresolved. V was shortened by 3 bases and J by 5 bases, with 7 bases between the two germline ends. The CDR3 has 12 amino acids.

The CDR3 bases are TGCGCCAGCAGCTTGGGGAGGACAGGGAACACTGAAGCTTTCTTT. As protein: CASSLGRTGNTEAFF. This chain links TRBV5-1 with TRBJ1-1, with 7 bases aligning to TRBD1. V lost 0 bases to trimming and J lost 1 base; unmatched junction nucleotides: 3. The CDR3 extends over 15 amino acids. Germline-derived CDR1 and CDR2 are SGHRS and YFSETQ.

V is TRBV19 and J is TRBJ1-2, with 11 bases that match TRBD1. CDR1 is LNHDA and CDR2 is SQIVND in the germline V gene (reference sequence). CDR3 length equals 15 residues. The J segment lost 4 bases and the V segment lost 7 bases, leaving 8 bases of the junction unmatched. In DNA form, the CDR3 reads TGTGCCAGTACCCCAGGGACAGGGGGTTTCTATGGCTACACCTTC. Protein sequence: CASTPGTGGFYGYTF.

Points on this clone: The sample carries other DNA sequences with the same CDR3. V is TRBV28 and J is TRBJ2-7, with a possible D match to TRBD1 (5 bases). The CDR3 contains 13 residues. CDR1 MDHEN and CDR2 SYDVKM come from the germline V gene. The germline V and J ends were trimmed by 2 bases and 4 bases, with 9 bases remaining between them. In DNA, the CDR3 is TGTGCCAGCAGTTTAACAGGACCTTACGAGCAGTACTTC. Translated: CASSLTGPYEQYF.